This is a list of T cell receptor beta chains from one sample in a study of blood T cell repertoires in COVID-19. This table comes from immunoSEQ multiplex PCR, and its TCRdb copy is limited to in-frame clones, with some not included. Among 110,000 to 150,000 clones listed, 86% were seen once. The material sequenced was PBMCs or T cells enriched from blood (not recorded which). The receptors derive from a man aged 45-65 years who had recovered from COVID-19. CDR3s include the opening cysteine and the closing phenylalanine or tryptophan. Fields, in order: CDR3 DNA, CDR3 protein, J gene, D gene, clone size, CDR3 length, V gene. A D gene is named only where the DNA matches it firmly. Clone size is shown for a subset of rows, as once, few, many or a class of expanded clone.

DNA: TGTGCCAGCAGCACATTAGGTCCAGGGGTCAACAATCAGCCCCAGCATTTT; CDR3: CASSTLGPGVNNQPQHF; J: TRBJ1-5; D: NA; size: NA; length: 17; V: TRBV28
DNA: TGTGCCAGCAGTTTTTCCCCCAGGGTGGTTGGGGAGACCCAGTACTTC; CDR3: CASSFSPRVVGETQYF; J: TRBJ2-5; D: NA; size: NA; length: 16; V: TRBV28
DNA: TGTGCCAGCAGCTTGGGAGCCAGGCCGGGAGAGCAGTACTTC; CDR3: CASSLGARPGEQYF; J: TRBJ2-7; D: NA; size: NA; length: 14; V: TRBV5-4
DNA: TGTGCCAGCAGCTCCGGAGGGGCTGGAAACACCATATATTTT; CDR3: CASSSGGAGNTIYF; J: TRBJ1-3; D: NA; size: NA; length: 14; V: TRBV5-4
DNA: TGTGCCAGCAGCCCTTACCAGGGGAACACTGAAGCTTTCTTT; CDR3: CASSPYQGNTEAFF; J: TRBJ1-1; D: NA; size: NA; length: 14; V: TRBV7-2
DNA: TGTGCCAGCAGTTTGGGACAGGGTCTTTTCGCAACTAATGAAAAACTGTTTTTT; CDR3: CASSLGQGLFATNEKLFF; J: TRBJ1-4; D: TRBD1; size: NA; length: 18; V: TRBV28
DNA: TGTGCCAGCAGCCCCGGGACAGCTTCCCCGGGTGGCTACACCTTC; CDR3: CASSPGTASPGGYTF; J: TRBJ1-2; D: TRBD1; size: NA; length: 15; V: TRBV7-3
DNA: TGCGCCAGCAGCGCCGACCCCTCGGGAAACACCGGGGAGCTGTTTTTT; CDR3: CASSADPSGNTGELFF; J: TRBJ2-2; D: NA; size: NA; length: 16; V: TRBV5-1
DNA: TGTGCCAGCAGCTTCGTAGCGGGGGCGGGAACAGATACGCAGTATTTT; CDR3: CASSFVAGAGTDTQYF; J: TRBJ2-3; D: TRBD2; size: NA; length: 16; V: TRBV7-2
DNA: TGTGCCAGCAGTCAAATTGGGGACAGACTGTTTTTT; CDR3: CASSQIGDRLFF; J: TRBJ1-4; D: TRBD1; size: NA; length: 12; V: TRBV27
DNA: TGTGCCAGCAGCCGCAGGGCTGGCTACACCTTC; CDR3: CASSRRAGYTF; J: TRBJ1-2; D: NA; size: NA; length: 11; V: TRBV5-6
DNA: TGTGCCGGGAACACAGGGAGCCTTAGCAATCAGCCCCAGCATTTT; CDR3: CAGNTGSLSNQPQHF; J: TRBJ1-5; D: NA; size: NA; length: 15; V: TRBV30
DNA: TGTGCCAGCAGTTCCTGGACTAGCGGGTTTGTCGAGACCCAGTACTTC; CDR3: CASSSWTSGFVETQYF; J: TRBJ2-5; D: TRBD2; size: NA; length: 16; V: TRBV27
DNA: TGTGCCAGTAGTATACCCGCTGCGGGGGGGTATGGCTACACCTTC; CDR3: CASSIPAAGGYGYTF; J: TRBJ1-2; D: NA; size: NA; length: 15; V: TRBV19
DNA: TGTGCCAGCAGCCAACAAGGGAGCGGGACTAGCGCCAAGAGCTCCTACAATGAGCAGTTCTTC; CDR3: CASSQQGSGTSAKSSYNEQFF; J: TRBJ2-1; D: TRBD2; size: NA; length: 21; V: TRBV3-1/TRBV3-2
DNA: TGTGCCAGCAGTCGAGTAGCAGGGAGCAATCAGCCCCAGCATTTT; CDR3: CASSRVAGSNQPQHF; J: TRBJ1-5; D: NA; size: NA; length: 15; V: TRBV6-2/TRBV6-3
DNA: TGCAGTGCTAGTGCCCCACAAGAAATCAATCAGCCCCAGCATTTT; CDR3: CSASAPQEINQPQHF; J: TRBJ1-5; D: NA; size: NA; length: 15; V: TRBV20-1
DNA: TGTGCCAGCTCACAGGGACAGGGTTCGAACACCGGGGAGCTGTTTTTT; CDR3: CASSQGQGSNTGELFF; J: TRBJ2-2; D: TRBD1; size: NA; length: 16; V: TRBV18
DNA: TGTGCCACCGCGGACAGGGGGCAAGATGGCTACACCTTC; CDR3: CATADRGQDGYTF; J: TRBJ1-2; D: TRBD1; size: once; length: 13; V: TRBV24-1
DNA: TGCGCCAGCAGCGGGGGGGCCCAAGAGACCCAGTACTTC; CDR3: CASSGGAQETQYF; J: TRBJ2-5; D: NA; size: NA; length: 13; V: TRBV5-1
DNA: TGTGCCAGCGCGACAGGGGGCAGATATGGCTACACCTTC; CDR3: CASATGGRYGYTF; J: TRBJ1-2; D: TRBD1; size: NA; length: 13; V: TRBV27
DNA: TGTGCCACCAGCAGAGATCCAAACACTGAAGCTTTCTTT; CDR3: CATSRDPNTEAFF; J: TRBJ1-1; D: NA; size: NA; length: 13; V: TRBV15
DNA: TGTGCCAGCAGCTTGAAACCAGCGGGGTTAGGGTCGGAGACCCAGTACTTC; CDR3: CASSLKPAGLGSETQYF; J: TRBJ2-5; D: TRBD2; size: NA; length: 17; V: TRBV5-4
DNA: TGTGCCAGCAGCCAACCAGGGGGATCCTATAATTCACCCCTCCACTTT; CDR3: CASSQPGGSYNSPLHF; J: TRBJ1-6; D: TRBD1; size: NA; length: 16; V: TRBV3-1/TRBV3-2
DNA: TGTGCCAGTAGTACCCGACTAGCGGGGTTATACAATGAGCAGTTCTTC; CDR3: CASSTRLAGLYNEQFF; J: TRBJ2-1; D: TRBD2; size: NA; length: 16; V: TRBV19
DNA: TGTGCCACCAGCAGACCCTTAGGGGGTTCCTACGAGCAGTACTTC; CDR3: CATSRPLGGSYEQYF; J: TRBJ2-7; D: NA; size: NA; length: 15; V: TRBV15
DNA: TGTGCCAGCAGCCAAGTCCCGTATGGCTACACCTTC; CDR3: CASSQVPYGYTF; J: TRBJ1-2; D: NA; size: NA; length: 12; V: TRBV3-1/TRBV3-2
DNA: TGTGCCAGCAGCCAAGGGGGCAGGATAGACAGGGAGCTGTTTTTT; CDR3: CASSQGGRIDRELFF; J: TRBJ2-2; D: NA; size: NA; length: 15; V: TRBV14
DNA: TGTGCCAGCAGCTTAGGAGTAGCAAATGAAAAACTGTTTTTT; CDR3: CASSLGVANEKLFF; J: TRBJ1-4; D: NA; size: NA; length: 14; V: TRBV7-2
DNA: TGTGCCATCAGATTGACTAGCGGAAACAATGAGCAGTTCTTC; CDR3: CAIRLTSGNNEQFF; J: TRBJ2-1; D: TRBD2; size: NA; length: 14; V: TRBV10-3
DNA: TGTGCCAGCAGTGGACATGGCAGAGACACTGAAGCTTTCTTT; CDR3: CASSGHGRDTEAFF; J: TRBJ1-1; D: NA; size: NA; length: 14; V: TRBV2
DNA: TGTGCCAGCAGTACTAATACGTACACTGAAGCTTTCTTT; CDR3: CASSTNTYTEAFF; J: TRBJ1-1; D: NA; size: NA; length: 13; V: TRBV12-3/TRBV12-4
DNA: TGCAGCGTTCCAATTGGGGGGTTTAATGAAAAACTGTTTTTT; CDR3: CSVPIGGFNEKLFF; J: TRBJ1-4; D: NA; size: few; length: 14; V: TRBV29-1
DNA: TGTGCCAGCTCACCAAATTCGGGGGACTCTGGAAACACCATATATTTT; CDR3: CASSPNSGDSGNTIYF; J: TRBJ1-3; D: NA; size: NA; length: 16; V: TRBV18
DNA: TGCGCCAGCAGCTCTACAGGGGAGGCCTATGGCTACACCTTC; CDR3: CASSSTGEAYGYTF; J: TRBJ1-2; D: TRBD1; size: NA; length: 14; V: TRBV5-1
DNA: TGCAGCGTTGAAGATCTTACACAAAACACCGGGGAGCTGTTTTTT; CDR3: CSVEDLTQNTGELFF; J: TRBJ2-2; D: NA; size: NA; length: 15; V: TRBV29-1
DNA: TGTGCCAGCAGCCAAGTATCTAGCGGGACGAAAGCCTACAATGAGCAGTTCTTC; CDR3: CASSQVSSGTKAYNEQFF; J: TRBJ2-1; D: TRBD2; size: NA; length: 18; V: TRBV3-1/TRBV3-2
DNA: TGTGCCAGCAGTTTACTTGCTGGACAGGCGTACTATGGCTACACCTTC; CDR3: CASSLLAGQAYYGYTF; J: TRBJ1-2; D: TRBD1; size: NA; length: 16; V: TRBV27
DNA: TGTGCCAGCAGCGACAGGGCCGACTATGGCTACACCTTC; CDR3: CASSDRADYGYTF; J: TRBJ1-2; D: TRBD1; size: NA; length: 13; V: TRBV6-2/TRBV6-3
DNA: TGTGCCAGCAGCCCGGAGACTCGGCAGTACACTGAAGCTTTCTTT; CDR3: CASSPETRQYTEAFF; J: TRBJ1-1; D: NA; size: NA; length: 15; V: TRBV7-2
DNA: TGTGCCAGCACCCGACTCGGGGACAGGGGAACTAATGAAAAACTGTTTTTT; CDR3: CASTRLGDRGTNEKLFF; J: TRBJ1-4; D: TRBD1; size: few; length: 17; V: TRBV28
DNA: TGTGCCAGCAGTCTACAGGGGGTAGCCTCGGGAATTCACGAGCAGTACTTC; CDR3: CASSLQGVASGIHEQYF; J: TRBJ2-7; D: TRBD1; size: once; length: 17; V: TRBV28
DNA: TGTGCCAGCAGTTACCGGACAGGGGATGGAAACACCATATATTTT; CDR3: CASSYRTGDGNTIYF; J: TRBJ1-3; D: TRBD1; size: NA; length: 15; V: TRBV6-5
DNA: TGTGCCAGCAGCGTAAGGGGGGACAGGTCGGGCTACGAGCAGTACTTC; CDR3: CASSVRGDRSGYEQYF; J: TRBJ2-7; D: TRBD1; size: NA; length: 16; V: TRBV9
DNA: TGTGCCAGCAGCCACGGTCTAGATACGCAGTATTTT; CDR3: CASSHGLDTQYF; J: TRBJ2-3; D: NA; size: NA; length: 12; V: TRBV6-2/TRBV6-3
DNA: TGTGCCAGCAGCTCTGCGGGAGGCCCTTTTAGCTCCTACGAGCAGTACTTC; CDR3: CASSSAGGPFSSYEQYF; J: TRBJ2-7; D: TRBD2; size: NA; length: 17; V: TRBV5-5
DNA: TGTGCCACCAGCAGAGCTTCGACAGGGGACTATGGCTACACCTTC; CDR3: CATSRASTGDYGYTF; J: TRBJ1-2; D: TRBD1; size: NA; length: 15; V: TRBV15
DNA: TGCGCCAGCAGCTTGGATCCGGGGTCGGCCACAGATACGCAGTATTTT; CDR3: CASSLDPGSATDTQYF; J: TRBJ2-3; D: NA; size: once; length: 16; V: TRBV5-1